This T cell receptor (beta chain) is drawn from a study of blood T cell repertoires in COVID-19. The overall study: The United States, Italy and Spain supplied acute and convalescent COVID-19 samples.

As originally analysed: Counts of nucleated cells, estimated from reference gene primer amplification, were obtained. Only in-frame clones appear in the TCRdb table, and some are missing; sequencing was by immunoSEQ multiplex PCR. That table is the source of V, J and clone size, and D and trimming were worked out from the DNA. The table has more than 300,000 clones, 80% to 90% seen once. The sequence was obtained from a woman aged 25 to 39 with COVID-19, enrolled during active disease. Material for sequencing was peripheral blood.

The CDR3, as DNA: TGTGCCAGCAGCCAGACCCAGGGGCCCTATGGCTACACCTTC. This sequence encodes CASSQTQGPYGYTF. V is TRBV3-1 (or the pseudogene TRBV3-2) and J is TRBJ1-2; D possibly corresponds to TRBD1 (6 bases). V lost 3 bases and J lost 4, with 12 bases in between. CDR3 length equals 14 residues. The germline gives CDR1 LGHDT, CDR2 YNNKEL (reference sequence).